The 9 T cell receptor beta chains in this list originate from one sample, sequenced in a study of shared clonotypes between healthy human individuals. Clones were read by immunoSEQ multiplex PCR, and TCRdb kept only the in-frame ones, dropping some. This sample carries around 2,000,000 clones, approximately 94% of them seen once, and the ten largest clones take more than 1.5%. CD45RO-negative, CCR7-positively selected cells formed the naive CD8 fraction, excluding terminally differentiated effector memory CD45RA+ cells. Sequenced: naive CD8+ T cells from PBMCs. These receptors were taken from a man aged 18 to 30 in good health. Some clones in this sample may be carry-over from other donors' samples.

There are a few counts of this clone. Other DNA sequences in the same sample also yield this CDR3. The gene calls are TRBV9 and TRBJ1-1; perhaps TRBD1 as D (5 bases). V dropped 0 bases and J dropped 2 bases, with 8 bases sitting between them. Germline CDR1 and CDR2: SGDLS and YYNGEE. The CDR3 has 14 residues. The CDR3 sequence: CASSVEGTNTEAFF. In DNA form, the CDR3 reads TGTGCCAGCAGCGTAGAGGGGACTAACACTGAAGCTTTCTTT.

The genes are TRBV10-3 and TRBJ2-7; TRBD1 agrees at 10 bases. Germline V gene data show CDR1 as ENHRY and CDR2 as SYGVKD. This CDR3 is built from 17 residues. V lost 4 bases to trimming and J lost 5 bases; unmatched junction nucleotides: 14. CDR3 region: CAISAWTPGTGVHEQYF. The CDR3, as DNA: TGTGCCATCAGTGCCTGGACCCCGGGGACAGGGGTACACGAGCAGTACTTC.

In DNA, the CDR3 is TGTGCCAGCATCGACACAGGAGACAAAAACATTCAGTACTTC. Residues: CASIDTGDKNIQYF. The V and J genes are TRBV28 and TRBJ2-4; D may be TRBD1 (5 bases). This CDR3 region has 14 residues. Germline V CDR1 and CDR2: MDHEN, SYDVKM. V lost 7 bases and J lost 3, with 13 bases in between.

This sequence joins TRBV5-5 and TRBJ2-7; 8 bases match TRBD1. Germline V lookup: CDR1 SGHKS, CDR2 YYEKEE (reference sequence). CDR3 length: 16 amino acids. J gave up 6 bases and V 1 base, and 12 bases lay outside the gene matches. DNA for the CDR3: TGTGCCAGCAGCTTGTCCCTTCGGACAGGGTTCGGCGAGCAGTACTTC. Its protein product is CASSLSLRTGFGEQYF.

A few counts support this clone. V gene TRBV4-1 combines with J gene TRBJ1-1; D perhaps matches TRBD1 (5 bases). V gave up 3 bases and J gave up 1 base, with 9 bases separating them. This CDR3 comprises 14 residues. The V gene's germline CDR1 is MGHRA and CDR2 YSYEKL. In DNA form, the CDR3 reads TGCGCCAGCAGCCAGGCCGGACAGAACACTGAAGCTTTCTTT. Amino acids: CASSQAGQNTEAFF.

The CDR3, as DNA: TGTGCCAGCAGCTTACCGCGGGACAGAAACACAGATACGCAGTATTTT. Protein: CASSLPRDRNTDTQYF. This sequence joins TRBV7-6 and TRBJ2-3; D might be TRBD1 (7 bases). The germline CDR1 and CDR2 sequences are SGHVS and FNYEAQ. V was shortened by 2 bases and J by 2 bases, with 14 bases between the two germline ends. This CDR3 spans 16 amino acids. Full variable domain (rest looked up from reference TRBV7-6 and TRBJ2-3): GAGVSQSPRYKVTKRGQDVALRCDPISGHVSLYWYRQALGQGPEFLTYFNYEAQQDKSGLPNDRFSAERPEGSISTLTIQRTEQRDSAMYRCASSLPRDRNTDTQYFGPGTRLTVL.

This rearrangement joins TRBV27 to TRBJ2-3; D remains unclear. V lost 6 bases, J lost 3 bases, and 16 bases lay in between. Germline lookup yields CDR1 MNHEY and CDR2 SMNVEV (reference sequence). This CDR3 spans 15 amino acids. CDR3 in amino acids: CASSPSQALTDTQYF. CDR3 coding DNA: TGTGCCAGCAGCCCAAGTCAAGCCCTGACAGATACGCAGTATTTT.

J is TRBJ2-7 and V is TRBV19, with D possibly TRBD2 on 6 matching bases. V was clipped by 1 base and J by 5 bases, with 12 bases between them. Germline assignment: CDR1 LNHDA and CDR2 SQIVND (reference sequence). The CDR3 consists of 14 residues. CDR3 bases: TGTGCCAGTAGTATAGCGGGAGTCCCCCACGAGCAGTACTTC. This encodes CASSIAGVPHEQYF. The full variable domain, its missing parts supplied by reference TRBV19 and TRBJ2-7, is DGGITQSPKYLFRKEGQNVTLSCEQNLNHDAMYWYRQDPGQGLRLIYYSQIVNDFQKGDIAEGYSVSREKKESFPLTVTSAQKNPTAFYLCASSIAGVPHEQYFGPGTRLTVT.

The rearrangement links TRBV9 to TRBJ1-2; D remains ambiguous. The CDR3 is made up of 15 amino acids. Trimming stripped 4 bases from V and 4 bases from J, with 17 bases between. Germline V gene data show CDR1 as SGDLS and CDR2 as YYNGEE. This CDR3 is CASSPSEKRGYGYTF. The CDR3 coding sequence is TGTGCCAGCAGCCCTTCGGAAAAGCGGGGCTATGGCTACACCTTC.